These 28 T cell receptor beta chains originate from one sample sequenced in a study of response to subunit inactivated influenza vaccine. TCRdb processed the RT-PCR reads anew with MiXCR; each CDR3 protein has one entry. The sample holds around 170,000 distinct CDR3 sequences, around 10% seen once. The sample here was CD8+ T cells sorted from PBMCs, taken roughly 24 months after vaccination. The receptors here all came from a man aged 50-75 years who received an inactivated influenza vaccine.

There are a few counts of this clonotype. The rearrangement joins TRBV12-3 or TRBV12-4 to TRBJ2-1; 10 bases line up with TRBD2. Germline trimming cut 5 bases from V and 9 bases from J; bases unmatched to any gene: 10. The CDR3 runs 15 residues. The CDR3: CASSGAGGLRGEQFF. The CDR3, as DNA: TGTGCCAGCAGTGGAGCGGGAGGGCTTCGCGGTGAGCAGTTCTTC.

This clonotype was seen at least ten times. This chain joins TRBV12-3 or TRBV12-4 and TRBJ1-4; tentative D call: TRBD1 (6 bases). With 3 bases removed from V and 10 bases from J, the gap between germline ends came to 18 bases. The CDR3 is 15 amino acids. The CDR3 loop reads CASSLDRGAIGKLFF. CDR3 nucleotides: TGTGCCAGCAGTTTGGACCGGGGGGCCATTGGAAAACTGTTTTTT.

The chain carries TRBV7-9 and TRBJ2-7; D is undetermined. Trimming took 2 bases from V and 3 from J, leaving 8 bases between them. The CDR3 spans 13 residues. Per the germline V gene, CDR1 is SEHNR and CDR2 is FQNEAQ (reference sequence). The CDR3 is CASSLIEIYEQYF. In nucleotides, the CDR3 is TGTGCCAGCAGCTTAATAGAAATCTACGAGCAGTACTTC.

This clonotype was found a few times. This rearrangement joins TRBV5-5 to TRBJ1-5, with TRBD1 identical over 12 bases. The length of the CDR3 is 17 residues. The V segment lost 1 base and the J segment 2 bases; nucleotides outside the gene matches: 4. CDR1 and CDR2 (germline): SGHKS, YYEKEE (reference sequence). The DNA for the CDR3 is TGTGCCAGCAGCTTGTGGGACAGGGGGCTTGGCAATCAGCCCCAGCATTTT. It yields the protein CASSLWDRGLGNQPQHF.

This chain connects TRBV19 to TRBJ2-1, with TRBD1 matching 7 bases. The V and J ends lost 1 base and 4 bases, in that order; junction bases with no gene match: 1. Germline assignment: CDR1 LNHDA and CDR2 SQIVND (reference sequence). The CDR3 has 14 amino acids. CDR3 sequence (DNA): TGTGCCAGTAGTATAGCACAGGGGTACAATGAGCAGTTCTTC. Its translation is CASSIAQGYNEQFF.

This clonotype was found a few times. This chain connects TRBV6-5 to TRBJ2-7; 10 nucleotides agree with TRBD1. V shed 10 bases and J 3 bases; nucleotides not matched to a gene: 3. CDR3 length: 12 residues. CDR1 is MNHEY and CDR2 is SVGAGI in the germline V gene. Here the CDR3 reads CATRDRGYEQYF. DNA for the CDR3: TGTGCCACCCGGGACAGGGGCTACGAGCAGTACTTC.

V usage is TRBV6-5 and J usage is TRBJ2-7; 9 nucleotides agree with TRBD2. The CDR3 has 15 amino acids. Germline-derived CDR1 and CDR2 are MNHEY and SVGAGI. J gave up 4 bases and V 2 bases, and 6 bases lay outside the gene matches. CDR3 region: CASSYVAGGLYEQYF. The CDR3 DNA follows: TGTGCCAGCAGTTACGTGGCGGGAGGGCTGTACGAGCAGTACTTC.

The chain joins TRBV19 to TRBJ2-7; D is perhaps TRBD1 (5 bases). The V end was cut by 2 bases, the J end by 3 bases, with 8 bases between. The CDR3 runs 13 residues. CDR1 is LNHDA, CDR2 SQIVND, per germline (reference sequence). The CDR3 sequence is CASSIRTNYEQYF. As DNA, the CDR3 is TGTGCCAGTAGTATAAGGACAAACTACGAGCAGTACTTC.

This clonotype was found a few times. The V and J genes are TRBV2 and TRBJ2-5, with D perhaps assigned TRBD1 or TRBD2 (5 bases each). The CDR3 is made up of 15 amino acids. V gave up 6 bases and J gave up 0 bases, with 14 bases separating them. Germline V gene data show CDR1 as SNHLY and CDR2 as FYNNEI. The CDR3 is CASSHRSGYQETQYF. The CDR3 DNA reads as TGTGCCAGCAGCCACAGGTCGGGGTACCAAGAGACCCAGTACTTC.

In this sample, this clonotype turned up many times. The genes are TRBV20-1 and TRBJ2-7, with 10 bases aligning to TRBD2. The germline CDR1 and CDR2 sequences are DFQATT and SNEGSKA (reference sequence). The CDR3 sequence is 14 residues long. V was clipped by 5 bases and J by 3 bases; unmatched bases: 7. This CDR3 is CSAFRLAGSYEQYF. CDR3 in DNA: TGCAGTGCTTTTAGACTAGCGGGTAGCTACGAGCAGTACTTC.

V gene TRBV24-1 combines with J gene TRBJ1-1, with a possible D match to TRBD1 (5 bases). The CDR3 totals 11 residues. Germline-derived CDR1 and CDR2 are KGHDR and SFDVKD. V lost 6 bases and J lost 11, with 12 bases in between. CDR3 sequence (DNA): TGTGCCACCAGTTTGGGGGGTGGGGCTTTCTTT. It is translated as CATSLGGGAFF.

In its sample, this clonotype was seen many times. This chain joins TRBV12-3 or TRBV12-4 and TRBJ2-2; TRBD2 agrees at 10 bases. Germline trimming cut 3 bases from V and 4 bases from J; bases unmatched to any gene: 17. The CDR3 loop spans 20 amino acids. The CDR3 sequence is CASSFPLAGALALSTGELFF. CDR3 DNA sequence: TGTGCCAGCAGTTTCCCCCTAGCGGGAGCTCTAGCGTTGAGCACCGGGGAGCTGTTTTTT.

This clonotype was seen only a few times. The rearrangement joins TRBV20-1 to TRBJ2-7; 9 bases fit TRBD2. In germline, CDR1 is DFQATT, CDR2 SNEGSKA (reference sequence). The CDR3 is 14 amino acids. The V gene end was trimmed by 7 bases and the J gene end by 7 bases; junction bases not matched to a gene: 14. CDR3 sequence reads: CSVLRIAGVGEQYF. The CDR3 DNA sequence: TGCAGTGTCCTTCGGATAGCGGGAGTAGGGGAGCAGTACTTC.

The sample holds a few counts of this clonotype. The chain employs TRBV2 and TRBJ2-2, with D possibly TRBD2 on 5 matching bases. Germline V gives CDR1 SNHLY, CDR2 FYNNEI. V lost 9 bases and J lost 5, with 10 bases in between. The CDR3 totals 12 residues. This CDR3 reads CARWTFTGELFF. The CDR3 DNA sequence: TGTGCCAGGTGGACTTTTACCGGGGAGCTGTTTTTT. The complete variable domain, with remaining parts taken from reference TRBV2 and TRBJ2-2, reads EPEVTQTPSHQVTQMGQEVILRCVPISNHLYFYWYRQILGQKVEFLVSFYNNEISEKSEIFDDQFSVERPDGSNFTLKIRSTKLEDSAMYFCARWTFTGELFFGEGSRLTVL.

This clonotype came up many times. The chain uses TRBV20-1 and TRBJ2-5, with D possibly TRBD2 on 6 matching bases. The V gene lost 3 bases and the J gene lost 3 bases, with 14 bases spanning the gap. The CDR3 consists of 14 residues. Germline-derived CDR1 and CDR2 are DFQATT and SNEGSKA (reference sequence). CDR3 in amino acids: CSASAGPSEETQYF. DNA for the CDR3: TGCAGTGCTAGCGCCGGTCCTAGCGAAGAGACCCAGTACTTC.

The rearrangement uses TRBV11-1 and TRBJ2-1; D not certain. The V and J ends lost 4 bases and 5 bases respectively, with 12 bases between them. The CDR3 spans 14 residues. Germline CDR1 reads SGHAT; CDR2 reads FQDESV (reference sequence). The CDR3 spells CASSYLRRDNEQFF. CDR3 nucleotides: TGTGCCAGCAGCTACCTCCGTCGAGACAATGAGCAGTTCTTC.

This clonotype has ten or more counts. This chain uses TRBV29-1 with TRBJ2-4; D might be TRBD1 (5 bases). The CDR3 length is 15 residues. In germline, CDR1 is SQVTM, CDR2 ANQGSEA. V was clipped by 0 bases and J by 2 bases, with 11 bases between them. CDR3 nucleotides: TGCAGCGTTGAAGATAAGGGGATGACCAAAAACATTCAGTACTTC. Amino acid sequence: CSVEDKGMTKNIQYF.

This clonotype was seen many times. The gene calls are TRBV4-3 and TRBJ2-1, with D unresolved. The CDR3 sequence is 12 residues long. In germline, CDR1 is LGHNA, CDR2 YSLEER. V lost 2 bases and J 7 bases, leaving 6 bases between the germline ends. The CDR3 DNA reads as TGCGCCAGCAGCCAAAGTGGGAATGAGCAGTTCTTC. It yields the protein CASSQSGNEQFF.

The chain is built from TRBV7-3 and TRBJ1-1; D is ambiguous. This CDR3 region has 13 residues. Germline CDR1 SGHTA, CDR2 FQGTGA. The ends were cut back, 3 bases at V and 5 bases at J, with 10 bases in the middle. CDR3 sequence: CASSFRNLTEAFF. CDR3 bases: TGTGCCAGCAGCTTTAGGAACTTAACTGAAGCTTTCTTT.

Only a few counts were recorded for this clonotype. This chain joins TRBV7-9 and TRBJ2-7; no clear D gene. The CDR3 sequence is 12 residues long. With 1 base removed from V and 4 bases from J, the gap between germline ends came to 5 bases. Germline assignment: CDR1 SEHNR and CDR2 FQNEAQ (reference sequence). CDR3 loop: CASSLDVYEQYF. CDR3 DNA: TGTGCCAGCAGCTTAGATGTTTACGAGCAGTACTTC.

The chain employs TRBV20-1 and TRBJ2-2; 7 positions match TRBD1. The CDR3 totals 13 residues. Germline-derived CDR1 and CDR2 are DFQATT and SNEGSKA (reference sequence). Losses at the gene ends were 6 bases for V and 7 bases for J; bases not matched to a gene: 8. The CDR3 DNA reads TGCAGTGCCTGGGACAGTAAATACGGGGAGCTGTTTTTT. This translates into CSAWDSKYGELFF.

This rearrangement joins TRBV12-3 or TRBV12-4 to TRBJ2-7, with D unclear. The V end was cut by 2 bases, the J end by 6 bases, with 11 bases between. The length of the CDR3 is 13 residues. CDR3 sequence reads: CASSLTPNPEQYF. The CDR3 DNA sequence: TGTGCCAGCAGTTTAACGCCCAACCCCGAGCAGTACTTC.

This clonotype was observed a few times. The V gene is TRBV10-3, the J gene TRBJ1-6; D not certain. Germline V gene lookup returns CDR1 ENHRY and CDR2 SYGVKD. The germline V and J ends were trimmed by 0 bases and 2 bases, with 8 bases remaining between them. The length of the CDR3 is 16 residues. The CDR3 nucleotides read TGTGCCATCAGTGAGTCGGAGGGTCCCTATAATTCACCCCTCCACTTT. This sequence encodes CAISESEGPYNSPLHF.

This chain uses TRBV11-2 with TRBJ2-7, with D possibly being TRBD2 (6 bases). The CDR3 contains 16 residues. Germline V gene sequence: CDR1 SGHAT, CDR2 FQNNGV. Trimming took off 7 bases at V and 5 bases at J, with 24 bases between the two ends. Here the CDR3 reads CASTFAPPGDTHEQYF. CDR3 nucleotides: TGTGCCAGCACCTTCGCCCCCCCGGGAGACACCCACGAGCAGTACTTC.

This clonotype was detected only a few times. The genes are TRBV28 and TRBJ2-5; no firm D call. In germline, CDR1 is MDHEN, CDR2 SYDVKM. CDR3 size: 10 residues. Trimming stripped 10 bases from V and 5 bases from J, with 8 bases between. CDR3 coding DNA: TGTGCCACTAGGCGGGAGACCCAGTACTTC. It specifies CATRRETQYF.

This clonotype was detected ten times or more. The gene calls are TRBV3-1 and TRBJ2-1, with a possible D match to TRBD1 (5 bases). V was pared by 0 bases and J by 9 bases, with 18 bases between. Germline V lookup: CDR1 LGHDT, CDR2 YNNKEL (reference sequence). The CDR3 loop spans 16 amino acids. CDR3 DNA sequence: TGTGCCAGCAGCCAAGAGGGCCTTCCCAAGGGGATTGAGCAGTTCTTC. Its protein product is CASSQEGLPKGIEQFF.

This clonotype has only a few counts. This chain joins TRBV7-3 and TRBJ2-7; 12 bases align to TRBD2. CDR3 length: 15 amino acids. Germline loops: CDR1 SGHTA, CDR2 FQGTGA. V lost 5 bases and J lost 3; bases outside the gene matches: 5. The CDR3 DNA follows: TGTGCCAGCAGCCGATGGACTAGCGGGAACTACGAGCAGTACTTC. This gives the protein CASSRWTSGNYEQYF.

This clonotype has just a few counts. The V gene is TRBV12-3 or TRBV12-4, the J gene TRBJ2-5, with 7 nucleotides matching TRBD2. V shed 0 bases and J 3 bases; nucleotides not matched to a gene: 7. The CDR3 covers 16 residues. The CDR3 DNA sequence: TGTGCCAGCAGTTTAGCTTTAACAGCGGGAAAAGAGACCCAGTACTTC. It yields the protein CASSLALTAGKETQYF.